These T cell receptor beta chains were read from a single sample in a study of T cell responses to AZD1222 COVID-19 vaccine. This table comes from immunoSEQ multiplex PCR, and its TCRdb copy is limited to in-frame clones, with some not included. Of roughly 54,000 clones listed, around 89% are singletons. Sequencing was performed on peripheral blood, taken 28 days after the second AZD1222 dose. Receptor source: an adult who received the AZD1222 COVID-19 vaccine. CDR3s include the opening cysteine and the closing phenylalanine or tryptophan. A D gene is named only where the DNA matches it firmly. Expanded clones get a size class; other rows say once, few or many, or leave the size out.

TGCGCCAGCAGCCAATTTTTACTAGCGGGAGAATCCGAGCAGTACTTC	CASSQFLLAGESEQYF	TRBJ2-7	TRBD2	TRBV4-3	NA
TGTGCCAGCAGCTTAACTAGGATGGGTGAGCAGTTCTTC	CASSLTRMGEQFF	TRBJ2-1	NA	TRBV12-3/TRBV12-4	NA
TGTGCCAGCAGCTTAGGGCCAGGCCTCAATCAGCCCCAGCATTTT	CASSLGPGLNQPQHF	TRBJ1-5	NA	TRBV7-9	NA
TGTGCCAGCAGCCATGTCCAGCTAGCTTCCAGCTATGGCTACACCTTC	CASSHVQLASSYGYTF	TRBJ1-2	NA	TRBV5-5	NA
TGTGCCAGCAGCCGGACAGGGGAGGATGGCTACACCTTC	CASSRTGEDGYTF	TRBJ1-2	TRBD1	TRBV7-9	medium-sized
TGTGCCAGTAGTATGGCCCGGTACGGGGCCCAGCATTTT	CASSMARYGAQHF	TRBJ1-5	NA	TRBV19	once
TGTGCCAGTAGTATACTAGCGGGAGTTAGCAATGAGCAGTTCTTC	CASSILAGVSNEQFF	TRBJ2-1	TRBD2	TRBV19	NA
TGTGCCAGCAGGCGCGGGGATGAGCAGTTCTTC	CASRRGDEQFF	TRBJ2-1	NA	TRBV6-5	NA
TGTGCCAGCAGATCTGGACTCACGAACACCGGGGAGCTGTTTTTT	CASRSGLTNTGELFF	TRBJ2-2	NA	TRBV27	NA
TGTGCCAGCAGTGAGCTAGCGGGAGGTCCCCAAGAGACCCAGTACTTC	CASSELAGGPQETQYF	TRBJ2-5	TRBD2	TRBV6-1	NA
TGTGCCAGCCGGGACACCCTTCCGAACACTGAAGCTTTCTTT	CASRDTLPNTEAFF	TRBJ1-1	NA	TRBV2	NA
TGTGCCAGCAGCTTAGAGGGTTTGAGCTCCTACGAGCAGTACTTC	CASSLEGLSSYEQYF	TRBJ2-7	NA	TRBV5-5	NA
TGTGCCAGCAGCGCGAGACTAGCGGGCTTTCACGAGCAGTACTTC	CASSARLAGFHEQYF	TRBJ2-7	TRBD2	TRBV5-6	NA
TGTGCCAGCTCACCATTGAGGGTATCGGGCAATCAGCCCCAGCATTTT	CASSPLRVSGNQPQHF	TRBJ1-5	NA	TRBV18	NA
TGTGCCAGCAGCTTACTCACCCCAGGCCAGGGACTTAAGGCAATGAACACTGAAGCTTTCTTT	CASSLLTPGQGLKAMNTEAFF	TRBJ1-1	NA	TRBV13	NA
TGTGCCACCAGCAGAGCGACAGGGGGTAGTAATGAAGCTTTCTTT	CATSRATGGSNEAFF	TRBJ1-1	TRBD1	TRBV15	NA
TGTGCCAGCAGCTTAACAGTAGCGGGAAGCACCGGGGAGCTGTTTTTT	CASSLTVAGSTGELFF	TRBJ2-2	TRBD2	TRBV7-3	NA
TGTGCCAGCAGCTTAAATCCCGGGGGTGCCGAGCAGTACTTC	CASSLNPGGAEQYF	TRBJ2-7	NA	TRBV11-1	NA
TGTGCCAGCTCACCAGGGCTGGGGTTAGGTGAAAAACTGTTTTTT	CASSPGLGLGEKLFF	TRBJ1-4	NA	TRBV18	NA
TGTGCCAGCAGTCCCGGGACAGGGTCCGGCACAGATACGCAGTATTTT	CASSPGTGSGTDTQYF	TRBJ2-3	TRBD1	TRBV27	NA
TGTGCCAGCAGACCACCCGGTGATCCCGGCACCGGGGAGCTGTTTTTT	CASRPPGDPGTGELFF	TRBJ2-2	NA	TRBV7-2	NA
TGTGCCAGCAGTAACACTTTTGGCGCTGGGGCCAACGTCCTGACTTTC	CASSNTFGAGANVLTF	TRBJ2-6	NA	TRBV6-4	NA
TGTGCCAGCAGCTCGTCGACCCAGACCTCAGATACGCAGTATTTT	CASSSSTQTSDTQYF	TRBJ2-3	NA	TRBV13	NA
TGTGCCAGCAGCAGGGGATTCAGTAGGGATGAGCAGTTCTTC	CASSRGFSRDEQFF	TRBJ2-1	NA	TRBV5-5	few
TGCGCCAGCAGCCAAGATAGGGATGTAGGTGGCTACACCTTC	CASSQDRDVGGYTF	TRBJ1-2	NA	TRBV4-3	few
TGTGCCAGCAAGGGGACCGGGGAGCTGTTTTTT	CASKGTGELFF	TRBJ2-2	NA	TRBV2	few
TGTGCCAGCAGCCGTACAGGGGTTGAAGGCGAGCAGTACTTC	CASSRTGVEGEQYF	TRBJ2-7	TRBD1	TRBV6-5	NA
TGTGCCAGCAGCCCCCTCCGTGAAAACACTGAAGCTTTCTTT	CASSPLRENTEAFF	TRBJ1-1	NA	TRBV7-2	NA
TGTGCCAGCAGCCAAGATGGCGTGCGGGACCGTTCCAAGACCCAGTACTTC	CASSQDGVRDRSKTQYF	TRBJ2-5	NA	TRBV3-1/TRBV3-2	once
TGTGCCAGCAGTGGACAGGGGCTGAGGTTCAATGAAAAACTGTTTTTT	CASSGQGLRFNEKLFF	TRBJ1-4	TRBD1	TRBV2	NA
TGTGCCAGCAGTGAAGGTTACGGGGCTAACTATGGCTACACCTTC	CASSEGYGANYGYTF	TRBJ1-2	NA	TRBV6-1	few
TGTGCCAGCTCACCTTTTGCGGGGGTTGCTGGAAACACCATATATTTT	CASSPFAGVAGNTIYF	TRBJ1-3	NA	TRBV18	NA
TGTGCCAGCAGTGAACAGGGGGGTGAGCAGTACTTC	CASSEQGGEQYF	TRBJ2-7	NA	TRBV2	NA
TGCAGCGCGGGGGCACGAGGGGAAAAACTGTTTTTT	CSAGARGEKLFF	TRBJ1-4	NA	TRBV29-1	once
TGTGCCATCAGTACCCTGACAGGGGAGGACACTGAAGCTTTCTTT	CAISTLTGEDTEAFF	TRBJ1-1	TRBD1	TRBV10-3	NA
TGTGCCAGCAGAGAGGGGGTCGAGCCTGGAAACACCATATATTTT	CASREGVEPGNTIYF	TRBJ1-3	NA	TRBV6-5	once
TGCGCCAGCAGTCACAGGGGGTACAATGAGCAGTTCTTC	CASSHRGYNEQFF	TRBJ2-1	TRBD1	TRBV23-1	NA
TGCAGTGCTAGTCCCTACAGGGGTACCCAGTACTTC	CSASPYRGTQYF	TRBJ2-5	TRBD1	TRBV20-1	NA
TGTGCCAGCAGCCAAGGAGGGACTGGAAACACCATATATTTT	CASSQGGTGNTIYF	TRBJ1-3	NA	TRBV3-1/TRBV3-2	NA
TGCGCCAGCAGCTTGGACAGGGAAAATGGCTACACCTTC	CASSLDRENGYTF	TRBJ1-2	NA	TRBV5-1	NA
TGTGCCAGCAGTTTAGAAGGGACCGGGGAGCTGTTTTTT	CASSLEGTGELFF	TRBJ2-2	NA	TRBV12-3/TRBV12-4	NA
TGTGCCAGCAGCTTAGAAGGACGGGCTAATGAAAAACTGTTTTTT	CASSLEGRANEKLFF	TRBJ1-4	NA	TRBV7-9	NA